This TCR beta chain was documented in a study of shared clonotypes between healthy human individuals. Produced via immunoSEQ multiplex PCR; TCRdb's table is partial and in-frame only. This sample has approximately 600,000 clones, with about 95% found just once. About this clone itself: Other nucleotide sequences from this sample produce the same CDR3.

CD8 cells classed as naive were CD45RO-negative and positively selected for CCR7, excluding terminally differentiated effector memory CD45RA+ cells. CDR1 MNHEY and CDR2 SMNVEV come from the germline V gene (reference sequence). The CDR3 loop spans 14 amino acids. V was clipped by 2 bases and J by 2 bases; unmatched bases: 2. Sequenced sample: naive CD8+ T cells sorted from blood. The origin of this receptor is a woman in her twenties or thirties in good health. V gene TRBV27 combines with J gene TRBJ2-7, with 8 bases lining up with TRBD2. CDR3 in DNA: TGTGCCAGCAGTTTAGCGGGAGGAACCTACGAGCAGTACTTC. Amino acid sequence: CASSLAGGTYEQYF.